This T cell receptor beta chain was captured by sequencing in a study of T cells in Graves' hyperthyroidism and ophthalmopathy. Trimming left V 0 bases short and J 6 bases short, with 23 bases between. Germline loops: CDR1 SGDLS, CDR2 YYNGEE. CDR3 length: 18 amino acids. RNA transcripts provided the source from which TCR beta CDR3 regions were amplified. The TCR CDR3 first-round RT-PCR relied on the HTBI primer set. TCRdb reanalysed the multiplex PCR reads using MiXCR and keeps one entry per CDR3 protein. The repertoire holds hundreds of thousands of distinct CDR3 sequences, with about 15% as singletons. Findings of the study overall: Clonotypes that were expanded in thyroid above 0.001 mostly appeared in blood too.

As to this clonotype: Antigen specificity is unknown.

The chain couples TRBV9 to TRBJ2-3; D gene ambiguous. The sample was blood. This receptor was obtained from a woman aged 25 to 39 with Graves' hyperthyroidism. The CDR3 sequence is CASSVDPKGLVTTDTQYF. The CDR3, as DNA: TGTGCCAGCAGCGTAGATCCGAAGGGTCTAGTAACGACCGATACGCAGTATTTT.